These T cell receptor beta chains were read from a single sample in a study of graft-versus-host responses after intestinal transplantation. Their specific antigens are unknown. Here immunoSEQ multiplex PCR was the method, and the copy in TCRdb shows in-frame clones only, minus some. The sample consists of approximately 80,000 clones, around 90% of them appearing once. The input for sequencing was unstimulated CD4+ T cells sorted from spleen or lymph node cells, taken before intestinal transplant. Receptors originate from a human donor who received an intestinal transplant. Both conserved end residues are part of each CDR3. The D gene is left open where the match is weak. The size field is filled for only some rows; it gives once, few, many or a size class.

j_call	v_call	clone_size	d_call	cdr3_nt	cdr3_aa
TRBJ2-6	TRBV2	.	TRBD1	TGTGCCAGCAGCGAACAGGGGTCTGGGGCCAACGTCCTGACTTTC	CASSEQGSGANVLTF
TRBJ1-1	TRBV10-3	.	TRBD1	TGTGCCATGTTTGACCCAGGACAGGGGAACACTGAAGCTTTCTTT	CAMFDPGQGNTEAFF
TRBJ1-3	TRBV30	.	TRBD1	TGTGCCTGGAGAGCTTCGGGACAGGACGGAAACACCATATATTTT	CAWRASGQDGNTIYF
TRBJ1-2	TRBV19	.	.	TGTGCCACCCCGGGATCCCGGTGGGGCTACACCTTC	CATPGSRWGYTF
TRBJ1-2	TRBV21-1	.	.	TGTGCCAGCAGCAAAGAGCACAGGGGGCCCTATGGCTACACCTTC	CASSKEHRGPYGYTF
TRBJ2-1	TRBV6-6	.	TRBD2	TGTGCCAGCAGCCCTAAATGGAGCGGGAGACGAGATGAGCAGTTCTTC	CASSPKWSGRRDEQFF
TRBJ1-1	TRBV28	.	.	TGTGCCAGCAGTCCGACAGGTGAAGCTTTCTTT	CASSPTGEAFF
TRBJ1-2	TRBV28	.	.	TGTGCCAGCAGTTTGGAGCCCCTGAGTACAGGCCGTGGCTACACCTTC	CASSLEPLSTGRGYTF
TRBJ2-7	TRBV15	.	.	TGTGCCACCAGCAGAGATTTGGCAGGGAACTACGAGCAGTACTTC	CATSRDLAGNYEQYF
TRBJ2-5	TRBV5-1	.	.	TGCGCCAGCAGCGTACGGGAACTGGGGACCCAGTACTTC	CASSVRELGTQYF
TRBJ1-5	TRBV21-1	few	.	TGTGCCAGCAGCAAAAACTTGAAGGGGGCCAGGAGCAATCAGCCCCAGCATTTT	CASSKNLKGARSNQPQHF
TRBJ1-2	TRBV6-1	.	.	TGTGCCAGCAGTGGGGGCAGCAGCCTCTATGGCTACACCTTC	CASSGGSSLYGYTF
TRBJ2-3	TRBV7-9	.	.	TGTGCCAGCAGCTTAGTCAGACAGTTCACAGATACGCAGTATTTT	CASSLVRQFTDTQYF
TRBJ1-1	TRBV5-4	.	.	TGTGCCAGCAGAAACAGGGATCGTGATGCAGCTTTCTTT	CASRNRDRDAAFF
TRBJ2-5	TRBV2	.	.	TGTGCCAGCAGGACGATAAGTGAGGCCGTAGAGACCCAGTACTTC	CASRTISEAVETQYF
TRBJ2-7	TRBV4-1	.	TRBD1	TGCGCCAGCAGTCTTTGGGGACAGGGGACCGGCGAGCAGTACTTC	CASSLWGQGTGEQYF
TRBJ2-5	TRBV5-1	.	.	TGCGCCAGCAGCTTGAGGGGCCAAGAGACCCAGTACTTC	CASSLRGQETQYF
TRBJ1-4	TRBV10-2	once	TRBD1	TGCGCCAGCAGTGAGATCTGGGACAGGGATGGAGAAAAACTGTTTTTT	CASSEIWDRDGEKLFF
TRBJ1-2	TRBV28	.	.	TGTGCCAGCAGTTTACCGCCCGGGGGGTTGGGCTATGGCTACACCTTC	CASSLPPGGLGYGYTF
TRBJ2-7	TRBV2	.	TRBD1	TGTGCCAGCAGTGGGGTGACAGGGATTACCTACGAGCAGTACTTC	CASSGVTGITYEQYF
TRBJ1-4	TRBV6-1	.	.	TGTGCCAGCAGGAGAATATCTAATGAAAAACTGTTTTTT	CASRRISNEKLFF
TRBJ2-7	TRBV27	.	TRBD2	TGTGCCAGCAGTCGGATGAAAGGGGGGACTAGCGGGAGAGTAACCTACGAGCAGTACTTC	CASSRMKGGTSGRVTYEQYF
TRBJ1-2	TRBV5-1	.	TRBD1	TGCGCCAGCAGCGGCCAGGGGGATAGTGGCCACACCTTC	CASSGQGDSGHTF
TRBJ1-5	TRBV28	.	.	TGTGCCAGCAGTTGGGGTGCAGGGTCTCAGCCCCAGCATTTT	CASSWGAGSQPQHF
TRBJ2-7	TRBV2	.	.	TGTGCCAGCAGCCCAGACACAGGAGGGCCCTACGAGCAGTACTTC	CASSPDTGGPYEQYF
TRBJ2-3	TRBV4-1	once	TRBD1	TGCGCCAGCAGCCGAGAGGGACAGCCTAGCACAGATACGCAGTATTTT	CASSREGQPSTDTQYF
TRBJ1-2	TRBV15	.	.	TGTGCCACCAGCAGAGACAGGGATGGCTACACCTTC	CATSRDRDGYTF
TRBJ1-5	TRBV2	.	TRBD1	TGTGCCAGCAGTGAGGGATCAGGGGGCGCTGATCAGCCCCAGCATTTT	CASSEGSGGADQPQHF
TRBJ2-7	TRBV6-4	.	TRBD1	TGTGCCAGCAGTGCCAGGACAGGCGAGCAGTACTTC	CASSARTGEQYF
TRBJ2-7	TRBV5-4	.	TRBD2	TGTGCCAGCAGCGCTACAGCGGGAGGATACGAGCAGTACTTC	CASSATAGGYEQYF
TRBJ1-6	TRBV5-1	.	TRBD1	TGCGCCAGCAGAGCCGGGACAGGGTCGTATAATTCACCCCTCCACTTT	CASRAGTGSYNSPLHF
TRBJ2-2	TRBV5-1	.	.	TGCGCCAGCAGCTTGGTGGGGAGCGCGAACACCGGGGAGCTGTTTTTT	CASSLVGSANTGELFF
TRBJ2-1	TRBV27	.	TRBD1	TGTGCCAGCAGTCACAGGACAGGGGCCCACTCCTACAATGAGCAGTTCTTC	CASSHRTGAHSYNEQFF
TRBJ2-1	TRBV6-1	.	TRBD2	TGTGCCAGCAGCTCTCTCGCGGGAGTGCACAATGAGCAGTTCTTC	CASSSLAGVHNEQFF
TRBJ1-6	TRBV27	once	.	TGTGCCAGCAGTTCCCCAGGGCACGCCATTTCACCCCTCCACTTT	CASSSPGHAISPLHF
TRBJ1-4	TRBV6-5	.	.	TGTGCCAGCAATCAGGGCGGGATAGGTGAAAAACTGTTTTTT	CASNQGGIGEKLFF
TRBJ2-3	TRBV6-4	.	TRBD1	TGTGCCAGCAGTGACGGGACAGGGGACACAGATACGCAGTATTTT	CASSDGTGDTDTQYF
TRBJ1-5	TRBV5-1	.	.	TGCGCCAGCAGCTTGGAAGGCAGGGGAGAACAGCCCCAGCATTTT	CASSLEGRGEQPQHF
TRBJ1-2	TRBV19	once	TRBD1	TGTGCCAGTACCCGACAGGGAGCTAACTATGGCTACACCTTC	CASTRQGANYGYTF
TRBJ1-3	TRBV7-9	.	TRBD1	TGTGCCAGCAGCCTACAGCGGGACAGGGGAAACACCATATATTTT	CASSLQRDRGNTIYF